The 18 T cell receptor beta chains in this list originate from one sample, sequenced in a study of cytomegalovirus exposure and HLA in healthy donors. The PCR employed 60 Vbeta primers together with 13 Jbeta primers. The assay was immunoSEQ multiplex PCR, and TCRdb's table has in-frame clones only and misses some. The data show 150,000 to 200,000 clones, roughly 86% seen once. Source material: PBMCs. The receptors originated from a woman aged 18-29 years in good health and CMV-seronegative.

This clone was found once. The chain employs TRBV19 and TRBJ2-1; tentatively, D is TRBD2 (7 bases). Germline V lookup: CDR1 LNHDA, CDR2 SQIVND (reference sequence). The CDR3 runs 15 residues. V was pared by 4 bases and J by 9 bases, with 19 bases between. This CDR3 reads CASSTGHWEGGEQFF. The CDR3 nucleotides read TGTGCCAGTAGTACCGGGCATTGGGAGGGGGGTGAGCAGTTCTTC. Based on the CDR3 plus reference TRBV19 and TRBJ2-1, the full variable domain is DGGITQSPKYLFRKEGQNVTLSCEQNLNHDAMYWYRQDPGQGLRLIYYSQIVNDFQKGDIAEGYSVSREKKESFPLTVTSAQKNPTAFYLCASSTGHWEGGEQFFGPGTRLTVL.

V usage is TRBV11-3 and J usage is TRBJ2-1, with 14 bases identical to TRBD2. CDR1 SGHNT and CDR2 YENEEA come from the germline V gene. The CDR3 runs 18 residues. The junction had 16 bases not matched to a gene; V was cut back by 1 base and J by 14 bases. CDR3 loop: CASSLAALGTSGSFSKFF. DNA of the CDR3: TGTGCCAGCAGCTTAGCCGCTTTAGGGACTAGCGGGAGCTTTAGTAAGTTCTTC.

The V and J genes are TRBV5-1 and TRBJ2-6; TRBD2 might be the D (6 bases). Trimming removed 1 base from V and 4 bases from J, with 12 bases in between. Looked up from germline, CDR1 is SGHRS and CDR2 is YFSETQ. The CDR3 contains 16 residues. CDR3 coding DNA: TGCGCCAGCAGCTTGTCCGCGGGGACCGGGGCCAACGTCCTGACTTTC. This encodes CASSLSAGTGANVLTF.

The chain employs TRBV6-5 and TRBJ2-7; D unresolved. V dropped 6 bases and J dropped 0 bases, with 6 bases sitting between them. Germline CDR1 MNHEY, CDR2 SVGAGI. The CDR3 is 12 residues long. The CDR3 DNA reads as TGTGCCAGCAGCCAGCGCTCCTACGAGCAGTACTTC. Translated, it gives CASSQRSYEQYF.

This sequence joins TRBV2 and TRBJ1-1; 10 positions agree with TRBD1. This CDR3 comprises 13 residues. The V segment lost 7 bases and the J segment 3 bases; nucleotides outside the gene matches: 2. The germline V gene has CDR1 SNHLY and CDR2 FYNNEI. CDR3 protein: CASTTGGDTEAFF. The CDR3 DNA follows: TGTGCCAGCACGACAGGGGGCGACACTGAAGCTTTCTTT.

Remarks on this clone: The sample carries other DNA sequences with the same CDR3. This chain links TRBV6-5 with TRBJ1-2, with TRBD1 matching 10 bases. In germline, CDR1 is MNHEY, CDR2 SVGAGI. The CDR3 totals 13 residues. V gave up 2 bases and J gave up 8 bases; unmatched junction bases: 2. The CDR3 reads CASSYDRGRGYTF. CDR3 DNA: TGTGCCAGCAGTTACGACAGGGGGCGGGGCTACACCTTC.

The V gene is TRBV19, the J gene TRBJ2-1; 13 bases are a match to TRBD2. The V gene end was trimmed by 8 bases and the J gene end by 5 bases; junction bases not matched to a gene: 9. From germline, CDR1 is LNHDA and CDR2 SQIVND (reference sequence). The CDR3 consists of 16 residues. CDR3 in amino acids: CASRTSGRLAHNEQFF. Here the CDR3 DNA reads TGTGCCAGTCGGACTAGCGGGAGACTGGCGCACAATGAGCAGTTCTTC.

The chain employs TRBV7-8 and TRBJ2-7; the D gene is possibly TRBD2 (6 bases). Between the trimmed V and J ends, which lost 1 base and 6 bases, there was a span of 13 bases. The CDR3 is 14 amino acids. The germline CDR1 and CDR2 sequences are SGHVS and FQNEAQ. The CDR3 sequence is CASSLDLAPPEQYF. DNA of the CDR3: TGTGCCAGCAGCTTAGATCTAGCGCCTCCCGAGCAGTACTTC.

The chain employs TRBV18 and TRBJ1-2; TRBD1 might be the D (5 bases). With 4 bases removed from V and 8 bases from J, the gap between germline ends came to 17 bases. Germline V gene lookup returns CDR1 KGHSH and CDR2 LQKENI. This CDR3 comprises 14 residues. The CDR3 protein is CASSLTETYGGYTF. In DNA form, the CDR3 reads TGTGCCAGCTCACTGACAGAAACCTATGGCGGCTACACCTTC.

The V gene is TRBV9, the J gene TRBJ1-2; D call uncertain. Germline V gene lookup returns CDR1 SGDLS and CDR2 YYNGEE. This CDR3 is built from 15 residues. Trimming removed 0 bases from V and 6 bases from J, with 15 bases in between. CDR3 coding DNA: TGTGCCAGCAGCGTAGGAGGGAAGCCCGTCCATGGCTACACCTTC. This encodes CASSVGGKPVHGYTF.

This chain connects TRBV5-1 to TRBJ2-1; perhaps TRBD2 as D (6 bases). CDR1 SGHRS and CDR2 YFSETQ come from the germline V gene. The ends were cut back, 6 bases at V and 7 bases at J, with 17 bases in the middle. The CDR3 length is 14 residues. This CDR3 reads CASTPGVGVNEQFF. CDR3 DNA sequence: TGCGCCAGCACTCCGGGGGTGGGCGTTAATGAGCAGTTCTTC. The full variable domain, completed using reference TRBV5-1 and TRBJ2-1, is KAGVTQTPRYLIKTRGQQVTLSCSPISGHRSVSWYQQTPGQGLQFLFEYFSETQRNKGNFPGRFSGRQFSNSRSEMNVSTLELGDSALYLCASTPGVGVNEQFFGPGTRLTVL.

This chain joins TRBV7-6 and TRBJ2-1; D remains unclear. In germline, CDR1 is SGHVS, CDR2 FNYEAQ. This CDR3 contains 11 residues. V was shortened by 5 bases and J by 10 bases, with 9 bases between the two germline ends. CDR3 protein: CASSAEREQFF. DNA for the CDR3: TGTGCCAGCAGCGCCGAGAGGGAGCAGTTCTTC.

A word on this clone: Additional DNA sequences in this sample encode the identical CDR3. The V call is TRBV18, the J call TRBJ2-7; D might be TRBD1 (6 bases). V was trimmed by 3 bases and J by 2 bases, leaving 11 bases between them. The CDR3 runs to 14 residues. Per the germline V gene, CDR1 is KGHSH and CDR2 is LQKENI. This CDR3 reads CASSPGQVTYEQYF. CDR3 sequence (DNA): TGTGCCAGCTCACCGGGACAAGTCACCTACGAGCAGTACTTC. Supplemented by reference TRBV18 and TRBJ2-7, the full variable domain reads NAGVMQNPRHLVRRRGQEARLRCSPMKGHSHVYWYRQLPEEGLKFMVYLQKENIIDESGMPKERFSAEFPKEGPSILRIQQVVRGDSAAYFCASSPGQVTYEQYFGPGTRLTVT.

The CDR3: CASSQAGVNTGELFF. The CDR3 nucleotides read TGCGCCAGCAGCCAAGCCGGGGTGAACACCGGGGAGCTGTTTTTT. V is TRBV4-1 and J is TRBJ2-2, with D tentatively TRBD2 (5 bases). Germline V CDR1 and CDR2: MGHRA, YSYEKL. The germline V and J ends were trimmed by 1 base and 1 base, with 7 bases remaining between them. This CDR3 has 15 residues.

The V and J genes are TRBV4-1 and TRBJ2-1, with D possibly being TRBD2 (6 bases). This CDR3 is 15 amino acids long. Germline values: CDR1 MGHRA, CDR2 YSYEKL. V was cut by 1 base and J by 7 bases, with 14 bases left in between. CDR3 protein: CASSQVGGPPNEQFF. The DNA for the CDR3 is TGCGCCAGCAGCCAAGTAGGAGGGCCTCCAAATGAGCAGTTCTTC.

The chain joins TRBV29-1 to TRBJ2-2, with 13 bases matching TRBD2. Germline loops: CDR1 SQVTM, CDR2 ANQGSEA. This CDR3 comprises 14 residues. Trimming took 7 bases from V and 6 from J; bases not matched to a gene: 5. Written as DNA, the CDR3 is TGCAGCGGGACCGGGACTAGCGGGGCCGGGGAGCTGTTTTTT. Its translation is CSGTGTSGAGELFF.

This clone was counted once. The chain links TRBV29-1 to TRBJ1-3; 7 nucleotides align to TRBD1. Germline V gives CDR1 SQVTM, CDR2 ANQGSEA. The CDR3 runs 16 residues. Trimming removed 6 bases from V and 4 bases from J; junction bases left unmatched: 15. The CDR3 DNA sequence: TGCAGCGTGAAGACCCTAGAGGGGGCGGGAGGAAACACCATATATTTT. It yields the protein CSVKTLEGAGGNTIYF.

The chain employs TRBV27 and TRBJ2-7, with a possible D match to TRBD2 (5 bases). V lost 3 bases and J 6 bases, leaving 12 bases between the germline ends. The germline gives CDR1 MNHEY, CDR2 SMNVEV (reference sequence). This CDR3 is 13 amino acids long. The CDR3 spells CASSLVSRGEQYF. CDR3 sequence (DNA): TGTGCCAGCAGTTTGGTTAGCCGGGGCGAGCAGTACTTC.